This T cell receptor beta chain was found in a study of T cell changes during pregnancy in multiple sclerosis. This table comes from immunoSEQ multiplex PCR, and its TCRdb copy is limited to in-frame clones, with some not included. The sample has over 70,000 clones; over 90% are singletons. The CDR3 is 16 amino acids. Germline-derived CDR1 and CDR2 are SGHRS and YFSETQ. V lost 6 bases to trimming and J lost 1 base; unmatched junction nucleotides: 4. The specimen comprised peripheral blood, sampled in the third trimester of pregnancy. This clonotype was obtained from a female donor with multiple sclerosis, enrolled in a pregnancy study. V is TRBV5-1 and J is TRBJ2-5; TRBD2 matches 15 bases. The CDR3 protein is CASKGTSGRSQETQYF. As DNA, the CDR3 is TGCGCCAGCAAGGGGACTAGCGGGAGGAGCCAAGAGACCCAGTACTTC.